This T cell receptor beta chain was captured by sequencing in a study of CD8+CD57+ T cells in acquired aplastic anemia. Study background: Sorted CD4+ and CD8+ cells gave an average of roughly 3 ug of DNA. Study outcomes and limitations: The number of CD8+ CDR3 sequences shared by patients and controls was around 30.

The V and J ends lost 6 bases and 0 bases respectively, with 10 bases between them. The germline V gene has CDR1 SGHRS and CDR2 YFSETQ. This CDR3 comprises 13 residues. Profiling of TCR beta VDJ combinations and CDR3 sequences used genomic DNA as template. TCRdb used MiXCR to reprocess the reads, holding one entry per CDR3 protein. The table lists 300,000 or so distinct CDR3 sequences, 50% to 70% of them singletons. About this clonotype: Its specificity is not known.

This sequence was found in a human donor with severe aplastic anemia or a healthy control (not recorded which). Sequenced material: sorted CD4+, CD8+, or CD8+CD57+ T cells (not recorded which) from PBMCs. The chain uses TRBV5-1 and TRBJ2-7; D gene ambiguous. The CDR3 here is CASKGESSYEQYF. CDR3 DNA: TGCGCCAGCAAGGGCGAGAGCTCCTACGAGCAGTACTTC.